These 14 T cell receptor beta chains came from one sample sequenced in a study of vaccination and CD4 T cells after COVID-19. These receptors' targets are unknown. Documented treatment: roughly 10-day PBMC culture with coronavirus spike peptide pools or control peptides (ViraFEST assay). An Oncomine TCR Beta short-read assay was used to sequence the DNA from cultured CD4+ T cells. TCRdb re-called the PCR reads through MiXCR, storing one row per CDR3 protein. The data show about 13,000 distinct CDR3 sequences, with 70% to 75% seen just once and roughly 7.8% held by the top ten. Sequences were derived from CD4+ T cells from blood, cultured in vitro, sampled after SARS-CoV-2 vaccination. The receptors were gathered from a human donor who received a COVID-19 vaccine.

The CDR3 DNA reads as TGTGCCAGCATTTTAGCCTCGACTAGCGGGGGGGAGACCCAGTACTTC. Protein: CASILASTSGGETQYF. The chain joins TRBV2 to TRBJ2-5; 13 nucleotides agree with TRBD2. The CDR3 has 16 amino acids. V was clipped by 7 bases and J by 5 bases; unmatched bases: 10. Germline V gene data show CDR1 as SNHLY and CDR2 as FYNNEI.

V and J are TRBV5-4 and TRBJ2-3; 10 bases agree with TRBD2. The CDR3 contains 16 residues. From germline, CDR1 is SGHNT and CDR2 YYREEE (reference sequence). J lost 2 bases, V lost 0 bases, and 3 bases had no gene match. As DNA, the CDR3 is TGTGCCAGCAGCTTGGTAGCGGGGGGAAACACAGATACGCAGTATTTT. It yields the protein CASSLVAGGNTDTQYF.

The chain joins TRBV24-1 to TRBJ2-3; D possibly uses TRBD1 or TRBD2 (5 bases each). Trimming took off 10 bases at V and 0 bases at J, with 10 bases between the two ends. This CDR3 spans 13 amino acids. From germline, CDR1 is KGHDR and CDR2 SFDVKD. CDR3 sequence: CATRDLSTDTQYF. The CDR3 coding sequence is TGTGCCACTCGGGACCTTAGCACAGATACGCAGTATTTT.

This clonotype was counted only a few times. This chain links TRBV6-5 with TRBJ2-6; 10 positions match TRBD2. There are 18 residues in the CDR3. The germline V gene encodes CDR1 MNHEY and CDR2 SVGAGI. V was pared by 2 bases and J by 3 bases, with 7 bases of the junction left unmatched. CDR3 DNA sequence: TGTGCCAGCAGTTACGGCCTAGCGGGGGTATTTGGGGCCAACGTCCTGACTTTC. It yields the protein CASSYGLAGVFGANVLTF.

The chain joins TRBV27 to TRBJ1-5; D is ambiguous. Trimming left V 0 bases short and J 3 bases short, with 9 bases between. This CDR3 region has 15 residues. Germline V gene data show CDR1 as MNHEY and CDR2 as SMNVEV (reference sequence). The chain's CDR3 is CASSLSRGYNQPQHF. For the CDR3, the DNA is TGTGCCAGCAGTTTATCGCGGGGATACAATCAGCCCCAGCATTTT.

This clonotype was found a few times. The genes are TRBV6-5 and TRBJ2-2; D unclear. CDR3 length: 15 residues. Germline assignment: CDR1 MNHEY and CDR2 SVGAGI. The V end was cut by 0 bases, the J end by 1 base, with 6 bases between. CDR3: CASSYSYQNTGELFF. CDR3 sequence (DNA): TGTGCCAGCAGTTACTCCTACCAGAACACCGGGGAGCTGTTTTTT.

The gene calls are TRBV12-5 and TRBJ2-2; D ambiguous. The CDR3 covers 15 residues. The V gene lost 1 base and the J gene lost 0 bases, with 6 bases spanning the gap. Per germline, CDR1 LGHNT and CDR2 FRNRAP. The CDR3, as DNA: TGTGCTAGTGGTTTGGACAGAGCGAACACCGGGGAGCTGTTTTTT. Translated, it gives CASGLDRANTGELFF.

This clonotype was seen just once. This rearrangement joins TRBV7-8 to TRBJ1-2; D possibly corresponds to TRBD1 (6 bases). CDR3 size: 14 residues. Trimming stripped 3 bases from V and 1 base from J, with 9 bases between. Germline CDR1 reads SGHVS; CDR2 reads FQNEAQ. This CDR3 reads CASSLMDSNYGYTF. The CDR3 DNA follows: TGTGCCAGCAGCTTGATGGACAGTAACTATGGCTACACCTTC. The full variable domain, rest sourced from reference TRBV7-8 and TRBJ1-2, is GAGVSQSPRYKVAKRGQDVALRCDPISGHVSLFWYQQALGQGPEFLTYFQNEAQLDKSGLPSDRFFAERPEGSVSTLKIQRTQQEDSAVYLCASSLMDSNYGYTFGSGTRLTVV.

CDR3 DNA: TGCAGTGCACGTTACGGGGGGGGCGAGCAGTTCTTC. Protein sequence: CSARYGGGEQFF. V and J are TRBV20-1 and TRBJ2-1; 8 positions match TRBD2. The germline V gene encodes CDR1 DFQATT and CDR2 SNEGSKA (reference sequence). This CDR3 has 12 amino acids. Losses at the gene ends were 6 bases for V and 10 bases for J; bases not matched to a gene: 8.

For the CDR3, the DNA is TGTGCCACCAGTGACCGGACTAGCGGGGACACAGATACGCAGTATTTT. Its translation is CATSDRTSGDTDTQYF. The V gene is TRBV24-1, the J gene TRBJ2-3; 12 nucleotides match TRBD2. Losses at the gene ends were 4 bases for V and 2 bases for J; bases not matched to a gene: 3. The CDR3 totals 16 residues. The V gene's germline CDR1 is KGHDR and CDR2 SFDVKD.

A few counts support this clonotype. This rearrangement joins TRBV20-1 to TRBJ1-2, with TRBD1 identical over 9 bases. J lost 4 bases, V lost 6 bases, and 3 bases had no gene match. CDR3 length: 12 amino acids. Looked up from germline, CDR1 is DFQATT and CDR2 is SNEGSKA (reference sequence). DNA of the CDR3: TGCAGTGCACAGGACAGGGGCTATGGCTACACCTTC. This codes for CSAQDRGYGYTF.

The DNA for the CDR3 is TGTGCCAGTAGTATTCGGGGACAGCTCTATGGCTACACCTTC. Its protein product is CASSIRGQLYGYTF. The chain recombines TRBV19 with TRBJ1-2; 7 bases align to TRBD1. Germline CDR1 reads LNHDA; CDR2 reads SQIVND (reference sequence). V gave up 3 bases and J gave up 4 bases; unmatched junction bases: 5. This CDR3 spans 14 amino acids.

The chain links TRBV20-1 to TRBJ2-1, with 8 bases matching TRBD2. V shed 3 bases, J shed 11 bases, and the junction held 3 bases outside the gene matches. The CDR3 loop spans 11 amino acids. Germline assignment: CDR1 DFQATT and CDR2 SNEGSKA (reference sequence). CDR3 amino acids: CSASGGGKQFF. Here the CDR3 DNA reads TGCAGTGCTAGCGGGGGGGGAAAGCAGTTCTTC.

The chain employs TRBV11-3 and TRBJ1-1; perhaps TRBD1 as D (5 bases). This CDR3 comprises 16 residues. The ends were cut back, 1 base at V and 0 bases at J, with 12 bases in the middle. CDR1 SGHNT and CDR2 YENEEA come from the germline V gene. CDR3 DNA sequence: TGTGCCAGCAGCTTAGGGGGGACCGACATGAACACTGAAGCTTTCTTT. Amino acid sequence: CASSLGGTDMNTEAFF. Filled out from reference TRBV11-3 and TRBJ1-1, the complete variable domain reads EAGVVQSPRYKIIEKKQPVAFWCNPISGHNTLYWYLQNLGQGPELLIRYENEEAVDDSQLPKDRFSAERLKGVDSTLKIQPAELGDSAVYLCASSLGGTDMNTEAFFGQGTRLTVV.